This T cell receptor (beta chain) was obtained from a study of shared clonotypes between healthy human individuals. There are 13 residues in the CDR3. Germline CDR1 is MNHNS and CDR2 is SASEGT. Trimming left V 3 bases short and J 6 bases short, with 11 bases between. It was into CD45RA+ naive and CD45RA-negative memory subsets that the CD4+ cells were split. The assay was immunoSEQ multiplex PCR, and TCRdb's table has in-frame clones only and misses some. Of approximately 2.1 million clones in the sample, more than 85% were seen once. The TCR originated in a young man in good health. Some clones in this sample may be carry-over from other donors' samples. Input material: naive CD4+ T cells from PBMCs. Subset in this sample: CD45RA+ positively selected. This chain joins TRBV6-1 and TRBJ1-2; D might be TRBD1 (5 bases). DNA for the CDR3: TGTGCCAGCAGTGACTCTCCGGGGGATGGCTACACCTTC. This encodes CASSDSPGDGYTF.